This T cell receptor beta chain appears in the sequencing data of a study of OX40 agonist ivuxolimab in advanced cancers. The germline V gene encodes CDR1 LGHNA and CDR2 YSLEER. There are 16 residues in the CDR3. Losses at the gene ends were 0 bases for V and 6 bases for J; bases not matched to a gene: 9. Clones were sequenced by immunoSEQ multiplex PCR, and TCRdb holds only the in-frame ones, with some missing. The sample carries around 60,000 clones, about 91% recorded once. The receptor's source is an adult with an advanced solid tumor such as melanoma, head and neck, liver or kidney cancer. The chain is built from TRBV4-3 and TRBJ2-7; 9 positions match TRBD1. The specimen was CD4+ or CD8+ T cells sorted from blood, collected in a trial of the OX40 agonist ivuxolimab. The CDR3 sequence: CASSQEVTGGFREQYF. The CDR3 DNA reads TGCGCCAGCAGCCAAGAGGTCACAGGGGGCTTTCGCGAGCAGTACTTC.